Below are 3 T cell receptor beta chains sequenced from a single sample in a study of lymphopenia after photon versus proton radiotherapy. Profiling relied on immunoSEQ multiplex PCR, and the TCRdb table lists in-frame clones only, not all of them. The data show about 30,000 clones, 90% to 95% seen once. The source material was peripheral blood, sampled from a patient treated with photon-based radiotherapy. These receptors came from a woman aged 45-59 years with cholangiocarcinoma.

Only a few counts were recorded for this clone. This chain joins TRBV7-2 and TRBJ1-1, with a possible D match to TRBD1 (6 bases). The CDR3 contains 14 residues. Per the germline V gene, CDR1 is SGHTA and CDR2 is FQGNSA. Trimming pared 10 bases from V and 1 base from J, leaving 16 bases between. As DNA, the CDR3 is TGTGCCACACGGCGGGGGGCAGCGAACACTGAAGCTTTCTTT. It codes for CATRRGAANTEAFF.

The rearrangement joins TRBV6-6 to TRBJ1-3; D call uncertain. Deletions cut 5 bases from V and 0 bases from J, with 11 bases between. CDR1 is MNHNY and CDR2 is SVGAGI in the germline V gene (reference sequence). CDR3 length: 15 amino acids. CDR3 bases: TGTGCCAGCAGTACTACTCCCGACTCTGGAAACACCATATATTTT. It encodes CASSTTPDSGNTIYF.

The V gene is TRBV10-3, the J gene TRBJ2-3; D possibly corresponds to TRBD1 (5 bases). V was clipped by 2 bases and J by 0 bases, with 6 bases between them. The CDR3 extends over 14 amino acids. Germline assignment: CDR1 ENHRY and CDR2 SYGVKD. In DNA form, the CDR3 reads TGTGCCATCAGTGAGAGGGGAAGCACAGATACGCAGTATTTT. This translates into CAISERGSTDTQYF.